Each of the 24 T cell receptor beta chains below was sequenced from the same sample in a study of glioma-infiltrating T cells. The iRepertoire nested amplicon-rescue multiplex PCR amplified TCR alpha and beta CDR3s from RNA. A single record per CDR3 protein comes from TCRdb applying MiXCR to the multiplex PCR reads. Seen here are over 120,000 distinct CDR3 sequences, roughly two fifths observed once, and the top ten hold 20% to 25%. Sequencing was done on a sample of glioma tissue, nonneoplastic brain tissue, or PBMCs (not recorded which). The receptors come from a human donor with low-grade glioma or glioblastoma, undergoing nonglioma brain surgery, or in good health (not recorded which).

This clonotype was seen ten or more times. The genes are TRBV27 and TRBJ1-6, with D possibly being TRBD1 (5 bases). Trimming cost V 2 bases and J 7 bases, with 12 bases left between them. This CDR3 region has 15 residues. CDR1 and CDR2 from the germline V gene are MNHEY and SMNVEV (reference sequence). The CDR3: CASSLVGQQNSPLHF. For the CDR3, the DNA is TGTGCCAGCAGTTTAGTTGGACAACAGAATTCACCCCTCCACTTT.

The chain employs TRBV29-1 and TRBJ2-3; 11 bases line up with TRBD1. Trimming took 7 bases from V and 3 from J; bases not matched to a gene: 9. Germline V gene lookup returns CDR1 SQVTM and CDR2 ANQGSEA. CDR3 length: 15 residues. The CDR3 bases are TGCAGCGCCCATCGGGGGACAGGGGGAACAGATACGCAGTATTTT. Translated: CSAHRGTGGTDTQYF.

This chain uses TRBV4-1 with TRBJ1-1; the D gene is possibly TRBD1 (5 bases). Trimming shortened V by 7 bases and J by 8 bases, and 14 bases separated the two germline ends. The CDR3 loop spans 12 amino acids. Germline V CDR1 and CDR2: MGHRA, YSYEKL. The CDR3 region is CASISQGGEAFF. In DNA, the CDR3 is TGCGCCAGCATTTCTCAGGGCGGAGAAGCTTTCTTT.

The genes are TRBV10-3 and TRBJ1-1; D unresolved. Germline-derived CDR1 and CDR2 are ENHRY and SYGVKD. The V end lost 0 bases, the J end lost 1 base, and 6 bases lay between the germline ends. The CDR3 is 14 residues long. The CDR3 DNA is TGTGCCATCAGTGAGTCGGGAGGGAACACTGAAGCTTTCTTT. Its protein is CAISESGGNTEAFF.

The CDR3 nucleotides read TGTGCCAGCAGTTTAGGCCGCAGGGGGAACACTGAAGCTTTCTTT. It encodes CASSLGRRGNTEAFF. The chain combines TRBV27 with TRBJ1-1, with TRBD1 as a possible D gene (6 bases). V was shortened by 2 bases and J by 1 base, with 11 bases between the two germline ends. This CDR3 is built from 15 residues. Germline V gene data show CDR1 as MNHEY and CDR2 as SMNVEV (reference sequence).

This clonotype showed up just a few times. The chain uses TRBV7-8 and TRBJ2-7; no firm D call. The CDR3 has 15 amino acids. Germline CDR1 SGHVS, CDR2 FQNEAQ. The ends were cut back, 9 bases at V and 5 bases at J, with 23 bases in the middle. CDR3 in DNA: TGTGCCAGTAGTATCTTGCACAGCGCGAGAAACGAGCAGTACTTC. Translating gives CASSILHSARNEQYF.

A few counts support this clonotype. This chain joins TRBV28 and TRBJ1-2; 9 bases fit TRBD1. The CDR3 is 15 amino acids. CDR1 is MDHEN, CDR2 SYDVKM, per germline. Trimming cost V 6 bases and J 8 bases; bases outside gene matches: 13. CDR3 sequence reads: CASRNVGTGREGYTF. The CDR3 nucleotides are TGTGCCAGCAGAAACGTCGGGACAGGGAGAGAAGGCTACACCTTC.

The chain carries TRBV6-6 and TRBJ1-6; no clear D gene. CDR1 and CDR2 from the germline V gene are MNHNY and SVGAGI (reference sequence). The ends were cut back, 0 bases at V and 8 bases at J, with 11 bases in the middle. The CDR3 has 15 residues. The CDR3, as DNA: TGTGCCAGCAGTTACTCGATGGCTTTAGATTCACCCCTCCACTTT. This gives the protein CASSYSMALDSPLHF.

The sample holds many counts of this clonotype. The rearrangement links TRBV20-1 to TRBJ2-1, with D possibly TRBD1 on 6 matching bases. The germline gives CDR1 DFQATT, CDR2 SNEGSKA (reference sequence). Trimming removed 2 bases from V and 10 bases from J, with 18 bases in between. The CDR3 totals 14 residues. The CDR3 loop reads CSARISQGSGEQFF. CDR3 in DNA: TGCAGTGCTAGAATATCACAGGGCAGCGGAGAGCAGTTCTTC.

The J gene is TRBJ2-1, the V gene TRBV7-9, with D perhaps given as TRBD1 or TRBD2 (6 bases each). The germline V gene has CDR1 SEHNR and CDR2 FQNEAQ (reference sequence). CDR3 length equals 12 residues. Trimming left V 0 bases short and J 12 bases short, with 9 bases between. CDR3: CASSLAEGVQFF. The CDR3 DNA is TGTGCCAGCAGCTTAGCGGAGGGGGTGCAGTTCTTC.

This clonotype was seen a few times. The rearrangement uses TRBV6-6 and TRBJ1-2, with D uncertain. The germline V gene has CDR1 MNHNY and CDR2 SVGAGI (reference sequence). Trimming shortened V by 3 bases and J by 3 bases, and 14 bases separated the two germline ends. CDR3 length: 15 amino acids. As DNA, the CDR3 is TGTGCCAGCAGTTATTCGATCGGAGGGCACTATGGCTACACCTTC. This codes for CASSYSIGGHYGYTF.

The gene calls are TRBV7-2 and TRBJ2-7; D might be TRBD1 (6 bases). CDR1 and CDR2 (germline): SGHTA, FQGNSA. The CDR3 sequence is 14 residues long. V was shortened by 4 bases and J by 7 bases, with 17 bases between the two germline ends. The CDR3 DNA sequence: TGTGCCAGCAGCTATCGCAGGGGTTCGAGGGAGCAGTACTTC. Translating it yields CASSYRRGSREQYF.

J is TRBJ2-5 and V is TRBV6-5; the match to TRBD2 covers 11 bases. Germline V gives CDR1 MNHEY, CDR2 SVGAGI. This CDR3 region has 14 residues. V was clipped by 8 bases and J by 4 bases; unmatched bases: 6. Written as DNA, the CDR3 is TGTGCCAGCGTGCTAGCGGGAGGAAGAGAGACCCAGTACTTC. Its protein product is CASVLAGGRETQYF.

This chain uses TRBV18 with TRBJ2-5, with D hard to call. Between the trimmed V and J ends, which lost 2 bases and 2 bases, there was a span of 6 bases. The CDR3 extends over 13 amino acids. CDR1 KGHSH and CDR2 LQKENI come from the germline V gene. The CDR3 DNA reads TGTGCCAGCTCACCAACCCTGCAAGAGACCCAGTACTTC. Translated, it gives CASSPTLQETQYF.

This clonotype was detected only a few times. The chain employs TRBV7-3 and TRBJ2-3; D gene uncertain. Germline assignment: CDR1 SGHTA and CDR2 FQGTGA. Trimming shortened V by 6 bases and J by 4 bases, and 8 bases separated the two germline ends. This CDR3 has 12 residues. Here the CDR3 DNA reads TGTGCCAGCAGTCCGAATGCAGATACGCAGTATTTT. Translation: CASSPNADTQYF.

The chain combines TRBV5-4 with TRBJ1-2; D call uncertain. There are 16 residues in the CDR3. The ends were cut back, 0 bases at V and 4 bases at J, with 16 bases in the middle. In germline, CDR1 is SGHNT, CDR2 YYREEE (reference sequence). Written as DNA, the CDR3 is TGTGCCAGCAGCTTGGGCTCCGGGTCCTCTAGCTATGGCTACACCTTC. Encoded protein: CASSLGSGSSSYGYTF. Looking up the rest from reference TRBV5-4 and TRBJ1-2 gives the full variable domain: ETGVTQSPTHLIKTRGQQVTLRCSSQSGHNTVSWYQQALGQGPQFIFQYYREEENGRGNFPPRFSGLQFPNYSSELNVNALELDDSALYLCASSLGSGSSSYGYTFGSGTRLTVV.

The V and J genes are TRBV5-1 and TRBJ2-3; D remains unclear. Germline V gene sequence: CDR1 SGHRS, CDR2 YFSETQ. The CDR3 totals 16 residues. V was pared by 2 bases and J by 3 bases, with 16 bases between. CDR3 bases: TGCGCCAGCAGCTTAGCCCCGGCTAGTCAAACAGATACGCAGTATTTT. Its protein product is CASSLAPASQTDTQYF.

The chain's CDR3 is CASSYDLMSVLENQPQHF. DNA of the CDR3: TGTGCCAGCAGTTACGATCTGATGTCGGTTCTTGAGAATCAGCCCCAGCATTTT. The chain joins TRBV6-2 or TRBV6-3 to TRBJ1-5, with no clear D. The CDR3 extends over 18 amino acids. The V end lost 2 bases, the J end lost 4 bases, and 21 bases lay between the germline ends. Germline CDR1 and CDR2: MNHEY and SVGEGT.

This chain links TRBV15 with TRBJ1-4; 8 bases agree with TRBD1. V dropped 3 bases and J dropped 3; count of bases not matched to a gene: 6. The CDR3 extends over 16 amino acids. CDR1 is LNHNV and CDR2 is YYDKDF in the germline V gene (reference sequence). The DNA for the CDR3 is TGTGCCACCAGCAGGGTAACAGGGGGACCTAATGAAAAACTGTTTTTT. Translation gives CATSRVTGGPNEKLFF. The full variable domain, completed using reference TRBV15 and TRBJ1-4, is DAMVIQNPRYQVTQFGKPVTLSCSQTLNHNVMYWYQQKSSQAPKLLFHYYDKDFNNEADTPDNFQSRRPNTSFCFLDIRSPGLGDTAMYLCATSRVTGGPNEKLFFGSGTQLSVL.

Only a few counts were recorded for this clonotype. The J gene is TRBJ2-7, the V gene TRBV7-2; D uncertain. Germline CDR1 is SGHTA and CDR2 is FQGNSA. The length of the CDR3 is 14 residues. V shed 5 bases and J shed 4 bases, with 15 bases lying between them. The CDR3 spells CASSNSYKEYEQYF. The DNA of the CDR3 is TGTGCCAGCAGCAACTCCTACAAGGAATACGAGCAGTACTTC. The full variable domain, rest sourced from reference TRBV7-2 and TRBJ2-7, is GAGVSQSPSNKVTEKGKDVELRCDPISGHTALYWYRQSLGQGLEFLIYFQGNSAPDKSGLPSDRFSAERTGGSVSTLTIQRTQQEDSAVYLCASSNSYKEYEQYFGPGTRLTVT.

This clonotype was counted only a few times. The chain has TRBV7-9 and TRBJ2-7, with D possibly being TRBD2 (6 bases). This CDR3 contains 14 residues. Germline V lookup: CDR1 SEHNR, CDR2 FQNEAQ (reference sequence). V was pared by 5 bases and J by 3 bases, with 14 bases between. The CDR3 DNA is TGTGCCAGCAGCGTAGGACTATCATTCTACGAGCAGTACTTC. Its translation: CASSVGLSFYEQYF.

V gene TRBV20-1 combines with J gene TRBJ2-7; 8 nucleotides agree with TRBD1. V dropped 6 bases and J dropped 6; count of bases not matched to a gene: 10. This CDR3 has 13 residues. Germline values: CDR1 DFQATT, CDR2 SNEGSKA (reference sequence). DNA of the CDR3: TGCAGTGCATCGACAGGGGAGGACTGCGAGCAGTACTTC. This codes for CSASTGEDCEQYF.

CDR3 in amino acids: CSARDWRTEETQYF. For the CDR3, the DNA is TGCAGTGCTAGAGATTGGCGGACCGAAGAGACCCAGTACTTC. This chain links TRBV20-1 with TRBJ2-5; D gene unclear. The V and J ends lost 0 bases and 3 bases respectively, with 11 bases between them. Germline V gene data show CDR1 as DFQATT and CDR2 as SNEGSKA (reference sequence). There are 14 residues in the CDR3.

The chain carries TRBV19 and TRBJ1-3; D is unresolved. The ends were cut back, 7 bases at V and 0 bases at J, with 13 bases in the middle. The germline gives CDR1 LNHDA, CDR2 SQIVND (reference sequence). The CDR3 has 15 amino acids. CDR3 amino acids: CASTPFLSSGNTIYF. DNA for the CDR3: TGTGCCAGTACTCCCTTCCTCAGCTCTGGAAACACCATATATTTT.